These T cell receptor beta chains were read from a single sample in a study of shared clonotypes between healthy human individuals. Assay used: immunoSEQ multiplex PCR; TCRdb lists only in-frame clones, some missing. Of about 340,000 clones in the sample, around four fifths were seen once. The sequenced sample was memory CD4+ T cells sorted from blood. These receptors were collected from a man younger than 45 in good health. CDR3s include the opening cysteine and the closing phenylalanine or tryptophan. D genes are given only for firm matches. The listing skips clone size in some rows; elsewhere it reads once, few, many or a size class.

TRBV6-1	TRBJ2-3	NA	NA	TGTGCCAGCAGTGTTGACAGGAGCACAGATACGCAGTATTTT	CASSVDRSTDTQYF
TRBV5-1	TRBJ2-3	NA	NA	TGCGCCAGCAGCTTGGGGCTAGCTACAGATACGCAGTATTTT	CASSLGLATDTQYF
TRBV6-1	TRBJ1-3	NA	NA	TGTGCCAGCAGCCAAACAGGGAGGTCTGGAAACACCATATATTTT	CASSQTGRSGNTIYF
TRBV5-5	TRBJ2-2	TRBD2	once	TGTGCCAGCAGCTTGATGCGTTTGGCTAGCGGGGCGAACACCGGGGAGCTGTTTTTT	CASSLMRLASGANTGELFF
TRBV29-1	TRBJ1-1	NA	NA	TGCAGCGTTGCGCCGGGATGGGGGATGAACACTGAAGCTTTCTTT	CSVAPGWGMNTEAFF
TRBV11-2	TRBJ2-1	TRBD2	NA	TGTGCCAGCAGTCAACTAGCGGGAGGGTCTAATGAGCAGTTCTTC	CASSQLAGGSNEQFF
TRBV19	TRBJ2-6	TRBD1	NA	TGTGCCAGTAAAAAAGTCGACAGGGGCCTAAACTCTGGGGCCAACGTCCTGACTTTC	CASKKVDRGLNSGANVLTF
TRBV6-6	TRBJ2-2	NA	NA	TGTGCCAGCAGTTTACTTGGGACCGGGGAGCTGTTTTTT	CASSLLGTGELFF
TRBV5-4	TRBJ2-7	TRBD2	NA	TGTGCCAGCAGCCGTGGTGGGGGAGGGCCTCAGGGCGAGCAGTACTTC	CASSRGGGGPQGEQYF
TRBV27	TRBJ1-1	TRBD1	NA	TGTGCCAGCAGTTTAACCCGGACAGGCGGGGCTGAAGCTTTCTTT	CASSLTRTGGAEAFF
TRBV10-1	TRBJ2-6	TRBD1	few	TGCGCCAGCAGCCCGGGACAGGGTAGCTCTGGGGCCAACGTCCTGACTTTC	CASSPGQGSSGANVLTF
TRBV28	TRBJ1-1	TRBD1	NA	TGTGCCAGCCGGGACAGCTTGAACACTGAAGCTTTCTTT	CASRDSLNTEAFF
TRBV19	TRBJ2-7	NA	NA	TGTGCCAGTAGAAGACGGGACTCCTACGAGCAGTACTTC	CASRRRDSYEQYF
TRBV4-3	TRBJ2-3	NA	NA	TGCGCCAGCAGCCGGACTCACGGCGATACGCAGTATTTT	CASSRTHGDTQYF
TRBV7-8	TRBJ1-5	NA	NA	TGTGCCAGCAGCTTAGCGCGGCCCAGCAATCAGCCCCAGCATTTT	CASSLARPSNQPQHF
TRBV6-5	TRBJ2-1	TRBD1	NA	TGTGCCAGCACCCGACAGGGCGGGTACAATGAGCAGTTCTTC	CASTRQGGYNEQFF
TRBV5-6	TRBJ1-2	TRBD1	once	TGTGCCAGCAGCTTGGTGCAGGGGGTCGATGGCTACACCTTC	CASSLVQGVDGYTF
TRBV19	TRBJ2-7	TRBD1	NA	TGTGCCACCGGGACAGGGGGGTCCTACGAGCAGTACTTC	CATGTGGSYEQYF
TRBV2	TRBJ1-1	NA	NA	TGTGCCAGCAGTGAAAGTGGAGGTTTGGGCGGGAACACTGAAGCTTTCTTT	CASSESGGLGGNTEAFF
TRBV6-1	TRBJ2-7	NA	NA	TGTGCCAGCAGTGCGAGCTGGAACTCCTACGAGCAGTACTTC	CASSASWNSYEQYF
TRBV7-9	TRBJ2-5	TRBD2	NA	TGTGCCAGCAGCGGGACTAGCGGCCAAGAGACCCAGTACTTC	CASSGTSGQETQYF
TRBV19	TRBJ2-2	NA	NA	TGTGCCAGTAGTATCGAAGGGTGGAGGACCGGGGAGCTGTTTTTT	CASSIEGWRTGELFF
TRBV9	TRBJ2-1	NA	NA	TGTGCCAGCAGCCCTGGACTGCGGACTACCCATACCTACAATGAGCAGTTCTTC	CASSPGLRTTHTYNEQFF